This T cell receptor beta chain was identified during a study of kidney transplant recipient with SARS-CoV-2 infection. TCRdb passed the reads through MiXCR, listing each CDR3 protein once. The table has 200,000 to 300,000 distinct CDR3 sequences, 29% seen once; the top ten hold roughly 7%. V trimming: 1 base; J trimming: 0 bases; junction bases outside the gene matches: 14. CDR1 is LGHNA, CDR2 YSLEER, per germline. The CDR3 sequence is 20 residues long. V is TRBV4-3 and J is TRBJ2-1; TRBD2 aligns across 8 bases. Sequenced here: a blood sample, sampled at baseline and between days 110 and 120 from a kidney transplant recipient. The receptor was isolated from a male patient between 25 and 39 years old who had COVID-19 and was a kidney transplant recipient. Some T cells may be transferred from the graft donor. The CDR3 DNA sequence: TGCGCCAGCAGCCAAGGGGCCGGGGCTAGCGGGTCCCACTCCTACAATGAGCAGTTCTTC. Translation: CASSQGAGASGSHSYNEQFF.